This TCR beta chain derives from a study of cytomegalovirus exposure and HLA in healthy donors. General study points: About 87% or about 30% of the time was how often most TCR beta V segments were productive, according to an earlier analysis.

Comment on this clone: Its antigen is unidentified.

Researchers ran the PCR with 60 Vbeta and 13 Jbeta primers. Here immunoSEQ multiplex PCR was the method, and the copy in TCRdb shows in-frame clones only, minus some. The table lists about 120,000 clones, about 75% of them singletons. This CDR3 spans 13 amino acids. The germline V gene has CDR1 SQVTM and CDR2 ANQGSEA. With 6 bases removed from V and 4 bases from J, the gap between germline ends came to 12 bases. V is TRBV29-1 and J is TRBJ1-4; D is uncertain. This clonotype was sampled from a man aged 60 to 69 in good health and CMV-seropositive. The specimen was PBMCs. For the CDR3, the DNA is TGCAGCGTCTCCGGGAGGGATAATGAAAAACTGTTTTTT. Its translation: CSVSGRDNEKLFF. Based on the CDR3 plus reference TRBV29-1 and TRBJ1-4, the full variable domain is SAVISQKPSRDICQRGTSLTIQCQVDSQVTMMFWYRQQPGQSLTLIATANQGSEATYESGFVIDKFPISRPNLTFSTLTVSNMSPEDSSIYLCSVSGRDNEKLFFGSGTQLSVL.